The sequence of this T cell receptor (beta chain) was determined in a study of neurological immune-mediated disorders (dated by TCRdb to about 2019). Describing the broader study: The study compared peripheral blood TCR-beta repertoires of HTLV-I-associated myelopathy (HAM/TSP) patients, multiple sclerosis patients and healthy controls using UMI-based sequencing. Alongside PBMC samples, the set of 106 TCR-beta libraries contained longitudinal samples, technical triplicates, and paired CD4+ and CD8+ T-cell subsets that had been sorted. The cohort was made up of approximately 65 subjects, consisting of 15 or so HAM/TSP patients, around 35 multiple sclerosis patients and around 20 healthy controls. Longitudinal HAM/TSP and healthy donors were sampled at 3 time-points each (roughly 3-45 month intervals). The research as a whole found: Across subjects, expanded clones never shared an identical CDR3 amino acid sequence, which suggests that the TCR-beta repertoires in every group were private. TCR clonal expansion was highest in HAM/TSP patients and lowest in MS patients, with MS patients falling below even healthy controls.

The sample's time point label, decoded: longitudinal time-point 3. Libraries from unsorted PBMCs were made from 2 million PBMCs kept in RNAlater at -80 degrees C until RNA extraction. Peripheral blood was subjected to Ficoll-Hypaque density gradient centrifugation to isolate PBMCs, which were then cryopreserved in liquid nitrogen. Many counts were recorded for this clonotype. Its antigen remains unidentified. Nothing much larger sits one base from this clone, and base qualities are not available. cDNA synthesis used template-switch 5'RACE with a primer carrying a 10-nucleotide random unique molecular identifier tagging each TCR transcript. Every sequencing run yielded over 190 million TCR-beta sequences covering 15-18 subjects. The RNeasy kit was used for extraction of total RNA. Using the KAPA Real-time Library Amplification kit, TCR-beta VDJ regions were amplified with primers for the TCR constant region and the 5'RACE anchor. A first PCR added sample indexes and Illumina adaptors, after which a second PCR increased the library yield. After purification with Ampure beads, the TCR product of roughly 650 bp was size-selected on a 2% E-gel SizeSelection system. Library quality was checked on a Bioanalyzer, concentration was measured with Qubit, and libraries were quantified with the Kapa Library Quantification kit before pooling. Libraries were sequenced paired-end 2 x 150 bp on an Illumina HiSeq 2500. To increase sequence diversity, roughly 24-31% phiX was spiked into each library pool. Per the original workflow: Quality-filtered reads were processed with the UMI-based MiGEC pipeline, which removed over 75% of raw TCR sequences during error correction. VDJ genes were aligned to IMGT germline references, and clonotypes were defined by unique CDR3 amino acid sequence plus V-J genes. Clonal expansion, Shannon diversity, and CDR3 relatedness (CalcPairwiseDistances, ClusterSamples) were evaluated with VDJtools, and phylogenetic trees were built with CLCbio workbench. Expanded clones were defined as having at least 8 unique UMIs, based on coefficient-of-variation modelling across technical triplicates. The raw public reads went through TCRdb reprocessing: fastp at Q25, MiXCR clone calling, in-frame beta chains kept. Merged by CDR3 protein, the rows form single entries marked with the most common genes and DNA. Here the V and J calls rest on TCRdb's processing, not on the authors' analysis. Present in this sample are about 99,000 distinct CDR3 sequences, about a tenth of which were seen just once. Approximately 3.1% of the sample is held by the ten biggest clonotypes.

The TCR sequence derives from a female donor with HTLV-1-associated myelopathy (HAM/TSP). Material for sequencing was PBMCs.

The DNA sequence follows: TGTGCCATCAGTATGGCAGGGGGAAACCAAGAGACCCAGTACTTC. Its protein reads: CAISMAGGNQETQYF. The chain couples TRBV10-3 to TRBJ2-5, with 7 bases aligning to TRBD1. As encoded in the germline V gene, CDR1 is ENHRY while CDR2 is SYGVKD. The CDR3 goes from the cysteine to the phenylalanine over 15 residues. This entry keeps only the CDR3 DNA: 45 bases, framed from base 1. Unmatched junction bases come to 6, with V trimmed by 5 bases and J by 0 bases.